This TCR beta chain appears in the sequencing data of a study of CD8 T cells in Susac syndrome. Random hexamers were used to reverse transcribe the RNA input (about 0.45 to 1 ug). TCRdb passed the immunoSEQ multiplex PCR reads through MiXCR, listing each CDR3 protein once. The data contain about 210,000 distinct CDR3 sequences, 90% to 95% of them seen just once; the ten biggest clones take up approximately 0.1%. The trim removed 6 bases at V and 3 bases at J, leaving 15 bases unmatched. Germline V lookup: CDR1 MGHRA, CDR2 YSYEKL. The CDR3 runs to 17 residues. The TCR comes from a human donor in good health. The sequenced material came from CD4+ T cells from PBMCs. V gene TRBV4-1 combines with J gene TRBJ1-2; 8 bases line up with TRBD1. CDR3: CASSLGDAGGAYYGYTF. Written as DNA, the CDR3 is TGCGCCAGCAGTCTAGGGGACGCAGGGGGCGCCTACTATGGCTACACCTTC.